These T cell receptor beta chains were read from a single sample in a study of T cell repertoires in cytomegalovirus infection. Each CDR3 protein is one row after TCRdb ran MiXCR on the reads. The sample includes about 60,000 distinct CDR3 sequences, around 21% of them seen just once. Their antigens are not known. This specimen consisted of CD8+ T cells from cultured PBMCs, obtained from culture after CMV antigen stimulation. These receptor sequences come from a human donor in good health (CMV status not recorded). Some clones in this sample may be carry-over from other donors' samples. Each CDR3 is given with its conserved first and last residue. The D gene is left open where the match is weak. Rows may omit the clone size; those that give it use once, few, many or a size class.

.	TRBV4-1	TRBJ1-6	.	CASSQSRVGSPLHF	TGCGCCAGCAGCCAATCCCGGGTAGGATCACCCCTCCACTTT
.	TRBV4-2	TRBJ2-7	few	CASSHEGGGLYYEQYF	TGTGCCAGCAGCCACGAAGGAGGGGGGCTGTACTACGAGCAGTACTTC
.	TRBV27	TRBJ2-7	few	CASSLRVTYEQYF	TGTGCCAGCAGTTTAAGAGTTACCTACGAGCAGTACTTC
TRBD1	TRBV6-2/TRBV6-3	TRBJ1-5	few	CASSYSRDRGHQPQHF	TGTGCCAGCAGTTACTCCCGGGACAGGGGCCATCAGCCCCAGCATTTT
.	TRBV7-9	TRBJ1-2	.	CASSLQAGSLGYTF	TGTGCCAGCAGCCTTCAGGCAGGGAGTCTTGGCTACACCTTC
TRBD1	TRBV27	TRBJ1-2	few	CASSLRDRGNHGYTF	TGTGCCAGCAGTTTACGGGACAGGGGGAACCATGGCTACACCTTC
.	TRBV7-2	TRBJ1-5	few	CASSSLGSGQPQHF	TGTGCCAGCAGCTCATTGGGTTCGGGTCAGCCCCAGCATTTT
.	TRBV12-5	TRBJ2-1	.	CASGPGDSGSYNEQFF	TGTGCTAGTGGTCCGGGGGACTCCGGCTCCTACAATGAGCAGTTCTTC
TRBD1	TRBV12-3/TRBV12-4	TRBJ2-7	few	CASSLFGTGDSSYEQYF	TGTGCCAGCAGTTTATTTGGGACAGGAGACAGCTCCTACGAGCAGTACTTC
TRBD2	TRBV7-2	TRBJ2-7	.	CASSERGGGVREQYF	TGTGCCAGCAGCGAACGGGGGGGCGGGGTTCGAGAGCAGTACTTC
.	TRBV6-2/TRBV6-3	TRBJ1-1	few	CASSYMDRNTEAFF	TGTGCCAGCAGTTACATGGACAGAAACACTGAAGCTTTCTTT
.	TRBV7-9	TRBJ2-7	.	CASSLEGKKYEQYF	TGTGCCAGCAGCTTAGAGGGGAAGAAGTACGAGCAGTACTTC
.	TRBV20-1	TRBJ2-7	.	CSARDQNLTRGTYEQYF	TGCAGTGCTAGAGACCAAAACCTGACACGGGGAACCTACGAGCAGTACTTC
.	TRBV2	TRBJ1-3	few	CASSDQNAGNTIYF	TGTGCCAGCAGTGACCAGAACGCTGGAAACACCATATATTTT
.	TRBV2	TRBJ2-7	once	CASYRDYEQYF	TGTGCCAGCTACAGGGACTACGAGCAGTACTTC
.	TRBV7-9	TRBJ2-7	few	CASSWAYEQYF	TGTGCCAGCAGCTGGGCCTACGAGCAGTACTTC
.	TRBV7-8	TRBJ1-1	.	CASSLAGRMNTEAFF	TGTGCCAGCAGCTTAGCGGGCAGAATGAACACTGAAGCTTTCTTT
TRBD1	TRBV29-1	TRBJ2-7	few	CSVPGQGAHEQYF	TGCAGCGTACCGGGACAGGGGGCCCACGAGCAGTACTTC
.	TRBV7-8	TRBJ2-3	few	CASSNGKQTRSTDTQYF	TGTGCCAGCAGCAATGGAAAACAGACTAGAAGCACAGATACGCAGTATTTT
.	TRBV6-5	TRBJ2-1	.	CASSYSRGPSSYNEQFF	TGTGCCAGCAGTTACTCAAGGGGTCCGAGCTCCTACAATGAGCAGTTCTTC